Given below is one T cell receptor (beta chain) in context. The data originate from a study of blood T cell repertoires in COVID-19. Background on the study: COVID-19 samples from acute and convalescent phases originated in the United States, Italy and Spain. T cells, B-cell-depleted T cells, or PBMCs supplied cDNA or gDNA.

As originally analysed: Estimates of nucleated cell counts were drawn from the amplification of reference gene primers. Here immunoSEQ multiplex PCR was the method, and the copy in TCRdb shows in-frame clones only, minus some. Clone size and V and J calls were adopted from that table, with D and trimming inferred from the DNA. The repertoire consists of 250,000 to 350,000 clones, with 89% occurring once and the leading ten covering 0.94%. The V end was cut by 5 bases, the J end by 4 bases, with 14 bases between. The CDR3 runs to 14 residues. Germline V CDR1 and CDR2: ENHRY, SYGVKD. This clonotype originated in a woman in her thirties or forties who had recovered from COVID-19. The chain links TRBV10-3 to TRBJ1-2; D possibly corresponds to TRBD1 (6 bases). The sample comprised peripheral blood. The CDR3 loop is CAISTDRDPYGYTF. The CDR3 DNA follows: TGTGCCATCAGTACGGACAGAGACCCCTATGGCTACACCTTC.